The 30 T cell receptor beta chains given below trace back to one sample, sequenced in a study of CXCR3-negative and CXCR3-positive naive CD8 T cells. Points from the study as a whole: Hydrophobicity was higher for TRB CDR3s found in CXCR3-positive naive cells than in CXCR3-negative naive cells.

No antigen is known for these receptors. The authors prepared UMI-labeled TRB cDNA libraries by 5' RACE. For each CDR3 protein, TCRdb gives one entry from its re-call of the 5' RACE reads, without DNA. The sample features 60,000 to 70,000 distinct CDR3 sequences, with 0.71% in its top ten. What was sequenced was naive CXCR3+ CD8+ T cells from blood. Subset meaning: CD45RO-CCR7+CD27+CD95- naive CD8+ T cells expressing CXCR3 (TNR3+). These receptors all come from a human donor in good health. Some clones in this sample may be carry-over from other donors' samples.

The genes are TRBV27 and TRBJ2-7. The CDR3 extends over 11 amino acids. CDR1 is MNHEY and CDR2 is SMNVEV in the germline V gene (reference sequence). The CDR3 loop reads CASSLGSEQYF.

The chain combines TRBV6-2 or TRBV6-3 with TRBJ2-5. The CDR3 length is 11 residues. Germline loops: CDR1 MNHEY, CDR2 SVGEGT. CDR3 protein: CASSKQETQYF.

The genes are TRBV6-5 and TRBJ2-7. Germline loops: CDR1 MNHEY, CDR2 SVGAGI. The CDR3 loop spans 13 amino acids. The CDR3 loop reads CASSYRDSGEQYF.

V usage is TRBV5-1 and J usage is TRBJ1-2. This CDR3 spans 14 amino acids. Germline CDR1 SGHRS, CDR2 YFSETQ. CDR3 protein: CASSLMSDVDGYTF.

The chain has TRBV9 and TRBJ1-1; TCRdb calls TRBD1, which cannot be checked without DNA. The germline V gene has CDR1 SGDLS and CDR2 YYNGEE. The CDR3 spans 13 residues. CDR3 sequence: CASSAGGNTEAFF.

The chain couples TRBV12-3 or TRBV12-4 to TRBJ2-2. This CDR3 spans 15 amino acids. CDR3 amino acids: CASSLPELNTGELFF.

CDR3 region: CAISPRTGDISYEQYF. The chain carries TRBV10-3 and TRBJ2-7; the TCRdb call, TRBD1, lacks DNA for checking. Germline lookup yields CDR1 ENHRY and CDR2 SYGVKD. The CDR3 spans 16 residues.

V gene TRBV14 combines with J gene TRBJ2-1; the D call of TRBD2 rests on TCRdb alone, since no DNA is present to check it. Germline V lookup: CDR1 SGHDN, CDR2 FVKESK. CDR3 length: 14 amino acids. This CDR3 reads CASMSGTNYNEQFF.

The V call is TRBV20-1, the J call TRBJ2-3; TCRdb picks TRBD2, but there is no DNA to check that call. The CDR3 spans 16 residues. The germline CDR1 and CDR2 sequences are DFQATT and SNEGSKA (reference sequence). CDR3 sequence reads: CSARDWSGTYTDTQYF.

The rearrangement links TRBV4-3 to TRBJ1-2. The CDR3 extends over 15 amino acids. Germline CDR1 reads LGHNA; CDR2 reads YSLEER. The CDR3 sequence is CASSQGLQANYGYTF.

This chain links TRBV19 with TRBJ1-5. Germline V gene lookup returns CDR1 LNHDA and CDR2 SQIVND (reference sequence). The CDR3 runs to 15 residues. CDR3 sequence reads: CASSIVDYSNQPQHF. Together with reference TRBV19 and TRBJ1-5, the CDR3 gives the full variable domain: DGGITQSPKYLFRKEGQNVTLSCEQNLNHDAMYWYRQDPGQGLRLIYYSQIVNDFQKGDIAEGYSVSREKKESFPLTVTSAQKNPTAFYLCASSIVDYSNQPQHFGDGTRLSIL.

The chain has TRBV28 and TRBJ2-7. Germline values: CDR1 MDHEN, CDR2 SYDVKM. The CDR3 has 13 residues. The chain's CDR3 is CASSLASSYEQYF.

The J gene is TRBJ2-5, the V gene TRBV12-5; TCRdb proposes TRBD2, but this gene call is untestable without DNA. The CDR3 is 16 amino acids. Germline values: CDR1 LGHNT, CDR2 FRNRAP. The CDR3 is CASGSEGGTLEETQYF.

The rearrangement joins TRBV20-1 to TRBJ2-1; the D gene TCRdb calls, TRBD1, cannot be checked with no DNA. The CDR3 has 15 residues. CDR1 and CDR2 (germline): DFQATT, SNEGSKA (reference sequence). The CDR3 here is CSARDPGGISGEQFF.

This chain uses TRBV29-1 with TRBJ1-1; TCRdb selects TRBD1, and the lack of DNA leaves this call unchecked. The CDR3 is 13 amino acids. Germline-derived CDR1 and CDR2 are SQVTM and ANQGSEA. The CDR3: CSVPGTGNTEAFF. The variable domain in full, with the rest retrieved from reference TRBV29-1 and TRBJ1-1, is SAVISQKPSRDICQRGTSLTIQCQVDSQVTMMFWYRQQPGQSLTLIATANQGSEATYESGFVIDKFPISRPNLTFSTLTVSNMSPEDSSIYLCSVPGTGNTEAFFGQGTRLTVV.

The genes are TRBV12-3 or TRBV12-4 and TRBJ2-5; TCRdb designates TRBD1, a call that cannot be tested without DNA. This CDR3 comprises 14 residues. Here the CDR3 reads CASSPDGGRETQYF.

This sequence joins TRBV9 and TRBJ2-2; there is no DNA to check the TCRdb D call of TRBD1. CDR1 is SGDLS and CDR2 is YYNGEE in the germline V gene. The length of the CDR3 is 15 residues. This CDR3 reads CASSDQQGNTGELFF.

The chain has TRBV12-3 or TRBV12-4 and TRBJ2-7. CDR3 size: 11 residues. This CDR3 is CASGNLYEQYF.

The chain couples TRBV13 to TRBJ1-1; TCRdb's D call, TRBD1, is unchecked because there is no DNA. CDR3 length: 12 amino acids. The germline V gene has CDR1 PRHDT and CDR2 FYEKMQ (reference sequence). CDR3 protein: CARRAGVTEAFF.

CDR3 protein: CASSFGQGPYEQYF. V gene TRBV3-1 combines with J gene TRBJ2-7. Per the germline V gene, CDR1 is LGHDT and CDR2 is YNNKEL (reference sequence). This CDR3 is 14 amino acids long.

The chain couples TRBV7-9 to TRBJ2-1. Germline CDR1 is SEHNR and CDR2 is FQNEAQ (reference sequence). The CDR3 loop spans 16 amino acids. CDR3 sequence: CASSLPFWGVDNEQFF. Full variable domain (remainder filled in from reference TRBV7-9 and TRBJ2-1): DTGVSQNPRHKITKRGQNVTFRCDPISEHNRLYWYRQTLGQGPEFLTYFQNEAQLEKSRLLSDRFSAERPKGSFSTLEIQRTEQGDSAMYLCASSLPFWGVDNEQFFGPGTRLTVL.

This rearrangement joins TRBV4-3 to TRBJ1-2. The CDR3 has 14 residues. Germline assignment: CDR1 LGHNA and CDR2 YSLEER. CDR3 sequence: CASSSGISNYGYTF.

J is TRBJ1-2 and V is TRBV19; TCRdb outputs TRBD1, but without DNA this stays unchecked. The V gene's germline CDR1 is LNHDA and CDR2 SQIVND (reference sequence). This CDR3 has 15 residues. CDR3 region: CASSIGTRSRYGYTF.

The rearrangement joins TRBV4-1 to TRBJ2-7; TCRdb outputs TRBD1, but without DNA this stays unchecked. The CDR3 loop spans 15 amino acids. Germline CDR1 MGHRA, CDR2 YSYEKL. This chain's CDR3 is CASSQAGGQGVEQYF.

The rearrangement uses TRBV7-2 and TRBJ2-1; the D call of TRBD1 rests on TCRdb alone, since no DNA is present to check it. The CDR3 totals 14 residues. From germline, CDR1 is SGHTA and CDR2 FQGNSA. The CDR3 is CASSFRDMSNEQFF.

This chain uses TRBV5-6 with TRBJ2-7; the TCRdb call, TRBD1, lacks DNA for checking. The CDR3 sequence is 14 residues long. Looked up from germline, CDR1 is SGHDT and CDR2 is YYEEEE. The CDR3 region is CASSPGVPYYEQYF.

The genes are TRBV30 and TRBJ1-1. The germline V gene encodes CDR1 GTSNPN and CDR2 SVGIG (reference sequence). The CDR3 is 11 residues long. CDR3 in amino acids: CAWRTGSEAFF.

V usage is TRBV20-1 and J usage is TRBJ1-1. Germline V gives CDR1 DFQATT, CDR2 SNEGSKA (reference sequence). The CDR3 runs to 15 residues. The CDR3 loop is CSASEFRGGDTEAFF.

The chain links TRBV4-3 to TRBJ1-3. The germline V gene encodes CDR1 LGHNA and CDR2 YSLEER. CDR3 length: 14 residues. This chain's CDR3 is CASSQDSRKPGLIF.

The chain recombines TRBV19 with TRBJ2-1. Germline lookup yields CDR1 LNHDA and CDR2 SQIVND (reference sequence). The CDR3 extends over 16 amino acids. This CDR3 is CASTLDRQNSYNEQFF.